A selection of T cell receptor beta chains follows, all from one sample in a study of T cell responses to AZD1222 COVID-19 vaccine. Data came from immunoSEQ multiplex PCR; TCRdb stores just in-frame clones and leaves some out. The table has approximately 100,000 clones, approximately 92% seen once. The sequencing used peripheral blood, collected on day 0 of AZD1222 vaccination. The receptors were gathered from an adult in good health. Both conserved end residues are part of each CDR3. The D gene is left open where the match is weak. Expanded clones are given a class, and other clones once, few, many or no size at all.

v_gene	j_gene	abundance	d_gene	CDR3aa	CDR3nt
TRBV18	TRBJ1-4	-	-	CASSPTATNEKLFF	TGTGCCAGCTCACCGACAGCAACTAATGAAAAACTGTTTTTT
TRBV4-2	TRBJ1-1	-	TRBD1	CASSHKAGQGMNTEAFF	TGTGCCAGCAGCCATAAAGCCGGACAGGGGATGAACACTGAAGCTTTCTTT
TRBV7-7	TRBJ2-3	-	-	CASSLGGQSTDTQYF	TGTGCCAGCAGCTTAGGGGGCCAGAGCACAGATACGCAGTATTTT
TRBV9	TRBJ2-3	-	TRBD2	CASSLGTSGRYTDTQYF	TGTGCCAGCAGCCTAGGGACTAGCGGGAGGTACACAGATACGCAGTATTTT
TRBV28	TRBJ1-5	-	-	CASTSRGPQHF	TGTGCCAGCACCTCCCGGGGACCCCAGCATTTT
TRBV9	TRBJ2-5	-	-	CASSVGGTRQETQYF	TGTGCCAGCAGCGTAGGCGGAACGCGTCAAGAGACCCAGTACTTC
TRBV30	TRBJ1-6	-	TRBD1	CAGRTGGSSSYNSPLHF	TGTGCCGGTAGGACAGGGGGTTCTAGCTCCTATAATTCACCCCTCCACTTT
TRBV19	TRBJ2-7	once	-	CASSIFYSSKSSYEQYF	TGTGCCAGTAGTATCTTCTATAGTTCCAAGAGCTCCTACGAGCAGTACTTC
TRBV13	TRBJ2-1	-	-	CASSFFSAGSYNEQFF	TGTGCCAGCAGCTTCTTCTCGGCAGGCTCCTACAATGAGCAGTTCTTC
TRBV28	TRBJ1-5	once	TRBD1	CASSSGTGGQPQHF	TGTGCCAGCAGTTCCGGGACAGGGGGTCAGCCCCAGCATTTT
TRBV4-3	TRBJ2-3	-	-	CASSQGTLTDTQYF	TGCGCCAGCAGCCAAGGGACTCTCACAGATACGCAGTATTTT
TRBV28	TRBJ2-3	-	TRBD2	CATTGLGGTDTQYF	TGTGCCACCACTGGACTAGGGGGCACAGATACGCAGTATTTT
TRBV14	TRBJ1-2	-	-	CASSPGTARGGYTF	TGTGCCAGCAGCCCTGGGACGGCCCGAGGTGGCTACACCTTC
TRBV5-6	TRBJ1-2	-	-	CASSLGQKDNYGYTF	TGTGCCAGCAGCTTGGGTCAGAAAGACAACTATGGCTACACCTTC
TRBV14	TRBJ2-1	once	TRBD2	CASSQDRSGRGDEQFF	TGTGCCAGCAGCCAAGATCGAAGCGGGAGGGGTGATGAGCAGTTCTTC
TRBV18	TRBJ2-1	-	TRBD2	CASSSTGLGGYNEQFF	TGTGCCAGCTCATCAACGGGACTAGGGGGTTACAATGAGCAGTTCTTC
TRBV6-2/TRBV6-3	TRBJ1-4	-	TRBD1	CASGSGQGNEKLFF	TGTGCCAGCGGTTCGGGACAGGGGAATGAAAAACTGTTTTTT
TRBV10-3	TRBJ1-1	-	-	CAISEAENTEAFF	TGTGCCATCAGTGAGGCCGAGAACACTGAAGCTTTCTTT
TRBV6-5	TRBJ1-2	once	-	CASTHRQGSSGYTF	TGTGCCAGCACCCATCGGCAGGGGAGTAGTGGCTACACCTTC
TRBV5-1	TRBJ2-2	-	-	CASSLLLETGELFF	TGCGCCAGCAGCCTACTACTAGAAACCGGGGAGCTGTTTTTT